This TCR beta chain is drawn from a study of blood T cell repertoires in COVID-19. The CDR3 consists of 14 residues. Germline lookup yields CDR1 SEHNR and CDR2 FQNEAQ (reference sequence). Trimming pared 2 bases from V and 5 bases from J, leaving 13 bases between. Measured with immunoSEQ multiplex PCR; TCRdb has only the in-frame clones, and not every one. The table has 250,000 or so clones, about 90% seen once. The gene calls are TRBV7-9 and TRBJ2-7; D may be TRBD2 (5 bases). Sequencing used PBMCs or T cells enriched from blood (not recorded which). The source of this sequence is a human donor in a cohort exposed to, infected with or recovered from COVID-19 (not recorded which). The donor label of this sample is uncertain. CDR3 nucleotide sequence: TGTGCCAGCAGCTTATGGGAGTCCTTCCACGAGCAGTACTTC. Its protein is CASSLWESFHEQYF.